The clone carrying this TCR beta chain showed up just a few times. Its antigen is currently unknown. A second PCR of 7 to 11 cycles used a sample-barcoded 5' primer and a J-beta primer mix. In TCRdb, the 5' RACE reads were re-called with MiXCR into one record per CDR3 protein. The sample gives some 860,000 distinct CDR3 sequences, roughly three fifths of which show up once; roughly 24% is in the top ten. This record belongs to a study of blood T cells in healthy people across ages. Overall study results and limits: TCR beta diversity, measured per million T cells, fell in a roughly linear way with age.

Donors were healthy Caucasian individuals from Russia aged about 6 to 100. Germline lookup yields CDR1 MNHNS and CDR2 SASEGT. Trimming left V 3 bases short and J 5 bases short, with 13 bases between. The CDR3 contains 14 residues. Sequencing was done on a sample of blood. The chain employs TRBV6-1 and TRBJ2-5, with D possibly called TRBD1 or TRBD2 (7 bases each). The TCR originated in a man aged 35 to 55 in good health. CDR3 nucleotide sequence: TGTGCCAGCAGTGATCCAGGGGGGGTGGAGACCCAGTACTTC. Translating it yields CASSDPGGVETQYF.